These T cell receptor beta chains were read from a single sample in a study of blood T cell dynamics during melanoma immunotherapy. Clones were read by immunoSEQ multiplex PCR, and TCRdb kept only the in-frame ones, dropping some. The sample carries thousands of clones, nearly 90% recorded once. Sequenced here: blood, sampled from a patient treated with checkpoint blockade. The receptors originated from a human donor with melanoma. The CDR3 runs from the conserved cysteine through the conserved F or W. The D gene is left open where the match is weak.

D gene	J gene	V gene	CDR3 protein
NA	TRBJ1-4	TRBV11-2	CASSLNRVNEKLFF
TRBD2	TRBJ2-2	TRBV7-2	CASRFRLAGGTGELFF
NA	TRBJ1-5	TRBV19	CASSPPDSVNQPQHF
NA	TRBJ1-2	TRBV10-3	CAITAIEGAGGYTF
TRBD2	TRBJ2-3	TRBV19	CASSSRGGLGADTQYF
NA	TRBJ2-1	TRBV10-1	CASSDLRGMGEQFF
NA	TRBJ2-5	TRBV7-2	CASSLRGRQETQYF
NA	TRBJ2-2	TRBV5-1	CASSLAASLNTGELFF
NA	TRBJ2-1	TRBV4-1	CASSQTGTSSSYNEQFF
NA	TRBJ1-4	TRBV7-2	CASSLESRVYEKLFF
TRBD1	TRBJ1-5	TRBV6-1	CASSEVAGGVQPQHF
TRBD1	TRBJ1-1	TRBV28	CASRLTGVLNTEAFF
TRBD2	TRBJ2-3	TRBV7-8	CASSSGTSGGPDTQYF
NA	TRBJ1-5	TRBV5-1	CASSPLGGDRGPQHF
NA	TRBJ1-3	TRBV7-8	CASSLGHSGNTIYF
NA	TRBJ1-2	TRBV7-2	CASSLGQLNYGYTF
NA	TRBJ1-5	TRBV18	CASSPQGSGNQPQHF
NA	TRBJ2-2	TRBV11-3	CASSTREGGYSGELFF
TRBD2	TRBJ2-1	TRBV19	CASTSGPDNEQFF
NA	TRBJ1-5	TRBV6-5	CASSSERVHQPQHF
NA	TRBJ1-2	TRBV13	CASSLSRIDYGYTF
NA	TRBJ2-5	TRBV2	CASSGGLADRLPQETQYF